These T cell receptor beta chains were read from a single sample in a study of control samples from healthy donors and cancer patients. This table comes from immunoSEQ multiplex PCR, and its TCRdb copy is limited to in-frame clones, with some not included. The sample includes approximately 90,000 clones, around 89% of them seen just once. Source material: blood. The receptors stem from a woman aged 70-85 years in good health. The CDR3 runs from the conserved cysteine through the conserved F or W. Each record gives: J gene, clone size, V gene, D gene, CDR3 protein, CDR3 DNA. A D gene is named only where the DNA matches it firmly. Rows give clone size only sometimes, using once, few, many, or a class for an expanded clone.

J gene: TRBJ2-7
clone size: -
V gene: TRBV7-9
D gene: -
CDR3 protein: CASSPGTYEQYF
CDR3 DNA: TGTGCCAGCAGCCCTGGGACCTACGAGCAGTACTTC

J gene: TRBJ2-7
clone size: many
V gene: TRBV3-1/TRBV3-2
D gene: -
CDR3 protein: CASSPTPDSRKQYF
CDR3 DNA: TGTGCCAGCAGCCCTACCCCTGACAGTAGAAAGCAGTACTTC

J gene: TRBJ1-2
clone size: -
V gene: TRBV2
D gene: -
CDR3 protein: CASSESGAEGYTF
CDR3 DNA: TGTGCCAGCAGTGAATCAGGGGCGGAGGGCTACACCTTC

J gene: TRBJ1-5
clone size: -
V gene: TRBV19
D gene: TRBD1
CDR3 protein: CASRMGQTNQPQHF
CDR3 DNA: TGTGCCAGTAGGATGGGACAGACAAATCAGCCCCAGCATTTT

J gene: TRBJ2-7
clone size: once
V gene: TRBV14
D gene: -
CDR3 protein: CASSAVSSSSGQYF
CDR3 DNA: TGTGCCAGCAGCGCCGTTTCGAGTTCCTCGGGGCAGTACTTC

J gene: TRBJ1-3
clone size: once
V gene: TRBV28
D gene: -
CDR3 protein: CASSLGGIPSGNTIYF
CDR3 DNA: TGTGCCAGCAGTTTGGGGGGAATCCCCTCTGGAAACACCATATATTTT

J gene: TRBJ2-1
clone size: -
V gene: TRBV4-2
D gene: -
CDR3 protein: CASSQDHLGLFSYNEQFF
CDR3 DNA: TGTGCCAGCAGCCAAGATCATTTAGGACTATTTTCCTACAATGAGCAGTTCTTC

J gene: TRBJ1-1
clone size: -
V gene: TRBV4-1
D gene: -
CDR3 protein: CASSQDGGLRTEAFF
CDR3 DNA: TGCGCCAGCAGCCAAGATGGAGGGCTTAGGACGGAAGCTTTCTTT

J gene: TRBJ2-7
clone size: -
V gene: TRBV4-1
D gene: -
CDR3 protein: CASSQSLRSLREQYF
CDR3 DNA: TGCGCCAGCAGCCAATCCCTCAGGTCTCTCCGCGAGCAGTACTTC

J gene: TRBJ1-1
clone size: -
V gene: TRBV19
D gene: TRBD1
CDR3 protein: CASSHRGQSTEAFF
CDR3 DNA: TGTGCCAGTAGTCACAGGGGGCAGAGCACTGAAGCTTTCTTT

J gene: TRBJ2-3
clone size: -
V gene: TRBV4-1
D gene: -
CDR3 protein: CASSQVGLALSITQYF
CDR3 DNA: TGCGCCAGCAGCCAAGTAGGGCTAGCCCTAAGTATTACGCAGTATTTT

J gene: TRBJ2-7
clone size: -
V gene: TRBV27
D gene: TRBD2
CDR3 protein: CASSHPRPGGEQYF
CDR3 DNA: TGTGCCAGCAGTCACCCACGCCCGGGAGGAGAGCAGTACTTC

J gene: TRBJ2-7
clone size: -
V gene: TRBV9
D gene: -
CDR3 protein: CASSVIYEQYF
CDR3 DNA: TGTGCCAGCAGCGTAATTTACGAGCAGTACTTC

J gene: TRBJ2-7
clone size: -
V gene: TRBV5-6
D gene: -
CDR3 protein: CASSLLPVLEQYF
CDR3 DNA: TGTGCCAGCAGCTTGCTTCCGGTTTTGGAGCAGTACTTC

J gene: TRBJ1-2
clone size: once
V gene: TRBV4-1
D gene: -
CDR3 protein: CASSQTTSTANYGYTF
CDR3 DNA: TGCGCCAGCAGCCAAACTACGTCGACAGCTAACTATGGCTACACCTTC

J gene: TRBJ2-7
clone size: few
V gene: TRBV5-1
D gene: TRBD2
CDR3 protein: CASSPLDQGGYEQYF
CDR3 DNA: TGCGCCAGCAGTCCATTAGATCAGGGAGGGTACGAGCAGTACTTC

J gene: TRBJ1-2
clone size: -
V gene: TRBV4-1
D gene: -
CDR3 protein: CASSQVPSNYGYTF
CDR3 DNA: TGCGCCAGCAGCCAAGTACCAAGCAACTATGGCTACACCTTC

J gene: TRBJ2-7
clone size: -
V gene: TRBV20-1
D gene: TRBD2
CDR3 protein: CSASPRGVGYEQYF
CDR3 DNA: TGCAGTGCTAGTCCCCGGGGGGTCGGCTACGAGCAGTACTTC

J gene: TRBJ1-2
clone size: -
V gene: TRBV10-3
D gene: TRBD1
CDR3 protein: CAISEPRQGVGYGYTF
CDR3 DNA: TGTGCCATCAGTGAGCCCAGACAGGGAGTGGGCTATGGCTACACCTTC

J gene: TRBJ2-3
clone size: once
V gene: TRBV19
D gene: -
CDR3 protein: CASSSRFTDTQYF
CDR3 DNA: TGTGCCAGTAGTAGTAGGTTCACAGATACGCAGTATTTT

J gene: TRBJ2-1
clone size: -
V gene: TRBV11-3
D gene: TRBD2
CDR3 protein: CASSLSGEYNEQFF
CDR3 DNA: TGTGCCAGCAGTCTAAGCGGGGAATACAATGAGCAGTTCTTC

J gene: TRBJ1-1
clone size: -
V gene: TRBV27
D gene: TRBD1
CDR3 protein: CASSFAGGNTEAFF
CDR3 DNA: TGTGCCAGCAGTTTCGCAGGGGGGAACACTGAAGCTTTCTTT

J gene: TRBJ2-4
clone size: -
V gene: TRBV14
D gene: TRBD2
CDR3 protein: CASSQDYSGTSGRYKNIQYF
CDR3 DNA: TGTGCCAGCAGCCAAGACTACTCCGGGACTAGCGGGAGGTACAAAAACATTCAGTACTTC

J gene: TRBJ1-4
clone size: once
V gene: TRBV3-1/TRBV3-2
D gene: -
CDR3 protein: CASSVRGGGNEKLFF
CDR3 DNA: TGTGCCAGCAGCGTAAGGGGGGGTGGCAATGAAAAACTGTTTTTT

J gene: TRBJ1-2
clone size: -
V gene: TRBV29-1
D gene: -
CDR3 protein: CSVEGLGLYYGYTF
CDR3 DNA: TGCAGCGTTGAAGGTCTCGGACTGTACTATGGCTACACCTTC

J gene: TRBJ1-6
clone size: -
V gene: TRBV28
D gene: TRBD1
CDR3 protein: CASTTTGSHNSPLHF
CDR3 DNA: TGTGCCAGCACTACGACAGGGTCCCATAATTCACCCCTCCACTTT

J gene: TRBJ2-2
clone size: -
V gene: TRBV14
D gene: TRBD2
CDR3 protein: CASSQERGLAGTGELFF
CDR3 DNA: TGTGCCAGCAGCCAAGAGCGGGGACTAGCGGGAACCGGGGAGCTGTTTTTT

J gene: TRBJ2-1
clone size: few
V gene: TRBV7-9
D gene: -
CDR3 protein: CASSLVGGSQFF
CDR3 DNA: TGTGCCAGCAGCTTAGTAGGGGGGTCGCAGTTCTTC

J gene: TRBJ1-1
clone size: -
V gene: TRBV2
D gene: TRBD1
CDR3 protein: CASSEDRYRTEAFF
CDR3 DNA: TGTGCCAGCAGCGAGGACAGGTACCGCACTGAAGCTTTCTTT

J gene: TRBJ2-1
clone size: -
V gene: TRBV6-5
D gene: -
CDR3 protein: CASRSLSYNEQFF
CDR3 DNA: TGTGCCAGCAGGAGCCTCTCCTACAATGAGCAGTTCTTC

J gene: TRBJ2-1
clone size: -
V gene: TRBV28
D gene: -
CDR3 protein: CASLRPEGSYNEQFF
CDR3 DNA: TGTGCCAGCCTCCGGCCGGAGGGCTCCTACAATGAGCAGTTCTTC

J gene: TRBJ2-7
clone size: -
V gene: TRBV29-1
D gene: -
CDR3 protein: CSVEDTGGEQYF
CDR3 DNA: TGCAGCGTAGAGGACACGGGCGGCGAGCAGTACTTC

J gene: TRBJ2-3
clone size: once
V gene: TRBV5-5
D gene: TRBD2
CDR3 protein: CASRRTSGNQETQYF
CDR3 DNA: TGTGCCAGCAGACGGACTAGCGGGAACCAGGAAACGCAGTATTTT

J gene: TRBJ2-7
clone size: few
V gene: TRBV7-9
D gene: -
CDR3 protein: CASSLGSGGFSSYEQYF
CDR3 DNA: TGTGCCAGCAGCTTAGGGTCTGGCGGCTTTTCCTCCTACGAGCAGTACTTC

J gene: TRBJ1-5
clone size: -
V gene: TRBV3-1/TRBV3-2
D gene: TRBD1
CDR3 protein: CASSQSGQGKPQHF
CDR3 DNA: TGTGCCAGCAGCCAATCGGGACAGGGTAAGCCCCAGCATTTT

J gene: TRBJ2-2
clone size: -
V gene: TRBV4-3
D gene: -
CDR3 protein: CASSQDRVAGELFF
CDR3 DNA: TGCGCCAGCAGCCAAGACAGGGTAGCCGGGGAGCTGTTTTTT

J gene: TRBJ1-2
clone size: -
V gene: TRBV9
D gene: -
CDR3 protein: CASSVDELGGYTF
CDR3 DNA: TGTGCCAGCAGCGTAGATGAGCTCGGAGGCTACACCTTC

J gene: TRBJ1-1
clone size: -
V gene: TRBV7-9
D gene: -
CDR3 protein: CASSATGNTEAFF
CDR3 DNA: TGTGCCAGCAGCGCCACAGGGAACACTGAAGCTTTCTTT

J gene: TRBJ1-4
clone size: -
V gene: TRBV7-8
D gene: -
CDR3 protein: CASSLGGTEEKLFF
CDR3 DNA: TGTGCCAGCAGCTTAGGGGGGACTGAAGAAAAACTGTTTTTT

J gene: TRBJ1-2
clone size: -
V gene: TRBV5-1
D gene: TRBD1
CDR3 protein: CASSAGRGDYGYTF
CDR3 DNA: TGCGCCAGCAGCGCGGGCAGGGGGGACTATGGCTACACCTTC

J gene: TRBJ1-5
clone size: -
V gene: TRBV19
D gene: -
CDR3 protein: CASLYPTKGRYQPQHF
CDR3 DNA: TGTGCCAGTCTATACCCTACAAAGGGTAGGTATCAGCCCCAGCATTTT

J gene: TRBJ2-1
clone size: -
V gene: TRBV12-2
D gene: -
CDR3 protein: CASRLLLGGLAGGGVPYNEQFF
CDR3 DNA: TGTGCAAGTCGCTTATTGCTCGGAGGACTAGCGGGAGGGGGCGTCCCCTACAATGAGCAGTTCTTC

J gene: TRBJ1-1
clone size: -
V gene: TRBV7-3
D gene: -
CDR3 protein: CASSIDGAGYTEAFF
CDR3 DNA: TGTGCCAGCAGCATAGACGGGGCGGGGTACACTGAAGCTTTCTTT

J gene: TRBJ2-6
clone size: -
V gene: TRBV14
D gene: TRBD1
CDR3 protein: CASSRDRGLGANVLTF
CDR3 DNA: TGTGCCAGCAGCCGGGACAGGGGGCTTGGGGCCAACGTCCTGACTTTC

J gene: TRBJ1-4
clone size: -
V gene: TRBV29-1
D gene: -
CDR3 protein: CSVEARGGEKLFF
CDR3 DNA: TGCAGCGTTGAAGCCCGTGGGGGCGAAAAACTGTTTTTT

J gene: TRBJ1-6
clone size: -
V gene: TRBV5-6
D gene: -
CDR3 protein: CASSLDRNGSPLHF
CDR3 DNA: TGTGCCAGCAGCTTGGACAGAAACGGATCACCCCTCCACTTT

J gene: TRBJ1-2
clone size: -
V gene: TRBV2
D gene: -
CDR3 protein: CASSEGALNYGYTF
CDR3 DNA: TGTGCCAGCAGTGAGGGGGCTTTAAACTATGGCTACACCTTC

J gene: TRBJ1-3
clone size: -
V gene: TRBV6-2/TRBV6-3
D gene: -
CDR3 protein: CASSPPGLSGNTIYF
CDR3 DNA: TGTGCCAGCAGTCCACCAGGTCTCTCTGGAAACACCATATATTTT

J gene: TRBJ2-5
clone size: -
V gene: TRBV5-1
D gene: TRBD2
CDR3 protein: CASGQTSGLKETQYF
CDR3 DNA: TGCGCCAGCGGACAGACTAGCGGGTTGAAAGAGACCCAGTACTTC

J gene: TRBJ2-2
clone size: -
V gene: TRBV7-2
D gene: -
CDR3 protein: CASSLAGSNPQTGELFF
CDR3 DNA: TGTGCCAGCAGCTTAGCAGGGTCCAACCCTCAGACCGGGGAGCTGTTTTTT

J gene: TRBJ2-7
clone size: -
V gene: TRBV6-2/TRBV6-3
D gene: -
CDR3 protein: CASSYSRDSAQYF
CDR3 DNA: TGTGCCAGCAGTTACTCGAGGGACTCCGCGCAGTACTTC

J gene: TRBJ1-5
clone size: -
V gene: TRBV19
D gene: -
CDR3 protein: CASTGWPRVNQPQHF
CDR3 DNA: TGTGCCAGTACGGGGTGGCCAAGGGTCAATCAGCCCCAGCATTTT

J gene: TRBJ2-7
clone size: -
V gene: TRBV30
D gene: TRBD2
CDR3 protein: CAWSGAGGLSSYEQYF
CDR3 DNA: TGTGCCTGGAGTGGGGCGGGGGGCCTCAGCTCCTACGAGCAGTACTTC